The 29 T cell receptor beta chains reported below all come from one sample, sequenced in a study of T cells in Graves' hyperthyroidism and ophthalmopathy. The CDR3 regions of TCR beta were amplified from RNA transcripts. The HTBI primer set served for first-round RT-PCR of the TCR CDR3. TCRdb re-called the multiplex PCR reads through MiXCR, storing one row per CDR3 protein. This repertoire shows about 360,000 distinct CDR3 sequences, 13% found once; its top ten account for 9.2%. Sequences were obtained from blood. The receptor source for this set is a woman between 18 and 29 years old with Graves' hyperthyroidism.

This clonotype has just a few counts. The chain has TRBV27 and TRBJ2-3; D possibly corresponds to TRBD1 (6 bases). In germline, CDR1 is MNHEY, CDR2 SMNVEV (reference sequence). The CDR3 is made up of 15 amino acids. Trimming took off 2 bases at V and 6 bases at J, with 15 bases between the two ends. CDR3: CASSLATTGQDTQYF. The CDR3 DNA reads as TGTGCCAGCAGTTTAGCCACAACTGGACAGGATACGCAGTATTTT.

This clonotype was counted many times. The chain has TRBV6-1 and TRBJ1-6; possible D gene TRBD1, 6 bases. Germline loops: CDR1 MNHNS, CDR2 SASEGT. The CDR3 is 16 amino acids. Trimming took 5 bases from V and 0 from J, leaving 11 bases between them. The CDR3 sequence: CASSQDRSSYNSPLHF. The CDR3 DNA sequence: TGTGCCAGCAGTCAAGACAGGAGCTCCTATAATTCACCCCTCCACTTT.

This clonotype was counted once. V gene TRBV12-3 or TRBV12-4 combines with J gene TRBJ2-7, with TRBD1 as a possible D gene (5 bases). The V end lost 1 base, the J end lost 3 bases, and 10 bases lay between the germline ends. There are 14 residues in the CDR3. CDR3 amino acids: CASSLDPGNYEQYF. The CDR3 DNA reads as TGTGCCAGCAGTTTAGATCCAGGGAACTACGAGCAGTACTTC.

This clonotype was picked up a small number of times. The rearrangement joins TRBV11-2 to TRBJ1-5; D uncertain. The V gene's germline CDR1 is SGHAT and CDR2 FQNNGV. The CDR3 extends over 13 amino acids. V shed 4 bases and J shed 4 bases, with 8 bases lying between them. The CDR3 DNA is TGTGCCAGCAGCTCAGATTATAATCAGCCCCAGCATTTT. Translation: CASSSDYNQPQHF.

This clonotype was detected ten times or more. The chain employs TRBV5-1 and TRBJ2-1, with D perhaps TRBD1 or TRBD2 (5 bases each). The germline CDR1 and CDR2 sequences are SGHRS and YFSETQ. V lost 7 bases, J lost 3 bases, and 17 bases lay in between. The CDR3 covers 15 residues. For the CDR3, the DNA is TGCGCCAGCTTCGGGACGGCAGATAACTACAATGAGCAGTTCTTC. Encoded protein: CASFGTADNYNEQFF.

This clonotype appeared many times. This chain connects TRBV18 to TRBJ2-7, with 8 positions matching TRBD2. The junction had 5 bases not matched to a gene; V was cut back by 3 bases and J by 4 bases. Germline loops: CDR1 KGHSH, CDR2 LQKENI. The CDR3 has 14 amino acids. CDR3 DNA sequence: TGTGCCAGCTCACCTCCAGGGACTAGGTACGAGCAGTACTTC. Translation gives CASSPPGTRYEQYF.

This clonotype has ten or more counts. V usage is TRBV20-1 and J usage is TRBJ2-3; TRBD1 is a possible D gene (6 bases). Trimming stripped 1 base from V and 2 bases from J, with 10 bases between. Germline V gene data show CDR1 as DFQATT and CDR2 as SNEGSKA (reference sequence). The CDR3 has 14 amino acids. The CDR3 spells CSARGQVATDTQYF. The CDR3 DNA sequence: TGCAGTGCTAGAGGACAGGTTGCCACAGATACGCAGTATTTT.

This clonotype appeared many times. The V gene is TRBV5-1, the J gene TRBJ2-1; D gene ambiguous. CDR3 length equals 15 residues. CDR1 is SGHRS and CDR2 is YFSETQ in the germline V gene. V lost 0 bases and J lost 2, with 9 bases in between. The CDR3 region has the DNA TGCGCCAGCAGCTTGGAGGGTAGTCCCTACAATGAGCAGTTCTTC. This sequence encodes CASSLEGSPYNEQFF.

V and J are TRBV5-1 and TRBJ2-1, with TRBD2 identical over 13 bases. Unmatched junction bases numbered 4, after V lost 3 bases and J lost 4 bases. The CDR3 spans 16 residues. Germline CDR1 and CDR2: SGHRS and YFSETQ. CDR3 region: CASSSGTSGKYNEQFF. The CDR3 nucleotides read TGCGCCAGCAGCTCGGGGACTAGCGGGAAGTACAATGAGCAGTTCTTC.

At least ten counts were recorded for this clonotype. The V call is TRBV13, the J call TRBJ1-3, with no clear D. CDR1 PRHDT and CDR2 FYEKMQ come from the germline V gene (reference sequence). Trimming pared 4 bases from V and 0 bases from J, leaving 16 bases between. CDR3 length: 17 residues. The CDR3 sequence: CASSYQGRKSSGNTIYF. The CDR3 bases are TGTGCCAGCAGCTACCAAGGACGGAAGTCCTCTGGAAACACCATATATTTT.

The sample holds a few counts of this clonotype. The chain is built from TRBV5-1 and TRBJ2-2; D call uncertain. V dropped 0 bases and J dropped 3 bases, with 9 bases sitting between them. The CDR3 totals 15 residues. From germline, CDR1 is SGHRS and CDR2 YFSETQ. CDR3 protein: CASSLVSGYTGELFF. The CDR3 DNA reads as TGCGCCAGCAGCTTGGTGTCAGGTTACACCGGGGAGCTGTTTTTT.

Ten or more counts support this clonotype. The chain recombines TRBV6-2 or TRBV6-3 with TRBJ2-1; weak D call: TRBD1 (5 bases). Trimming shortened V by 7 bases and J by 5 bases, and 9 bases separated the two germline ends. The germline V gene has CDR1 MNHEY and CDR2 SVGEGT. CDR3 length: 12 amino acids. CDR3 sequence reads: CASTNRNNEQFF. The CDR3 DNA follows: TGTGCCAGCACTAACAGGAACAATGAGCAGTTCTTC.

This clonotype was seen repeatedly, ten times or more. The chain couples TRBV7-2 to TRBJ2-1; TRBD2 might be the D (7 bases). The V gene's germline CDR1 is SGHTA and CDR2 FQGNSA. The germline V and J ends were trimmed by 5 bases and 5 bases, with 16 bases remaining between them. The CDR3 runs to 15 residues. The CDR3 reads CASSLGGPWHNEQFF. CDR3 nucleotide sequence: TGTGCCAGCAGCCTGGGGGGGCCGTGGCACAATGAGCAGTTCTTC.

This clonotype was recorded many times. A read error may account for a junction end that differs from germline. The CDR3 sequence: CCSGQGRTGELFF. CDR3 coding DNA: TGCTGCTCCGGACAGGGGAGGACCGGGGAGCTGTTTTTT. This chain joins TRBV19 and TRBJ2-2; 9 nucleotides agree with TRBD1. Germline V gene data show CDR1 as LNHDA and CDR2 as SQIVND (reference sequence). This CDR3 region has 13 residues.

This clonotype was counted ten times or more. The V and J genes are TRBV24-1 and TRBJ2-3; D remains unclear. V dropped 6 bases and J dropped 0 bases, with 12 bases sitting between them. This CDR3 region has 15 residues. CDR1 and CDR2 (germline): KGHDR, SFDVKD. The CDR3 spells CATSTRFSSTDTQYF. Written as DNA, the CDR3 is TGTGCCACCAGTACACGGTTCTCTAGCACAGATACGCAGTATTTT.

The chain recombines TRBV28 with TRBJ1-6; unclear D gene. The CDR3 runs 12 residues. CDR1 MDHEN and CDR2 SYDVKM come from the germline V gene. V was pared by 11 bases and J by 7 bases, with 12 bases between. The CDR3 loop is CAVDVGNSPLHF. CDR3 sequence (DNA): TGTGCCGTCGATGTGGGGAATTCACCCCTCCACTTT.

V is TRBV29-1 and J is TRBJ2-7; no firm D call. The V gene's germline CDR1 is SQVTM and CDR2 ANQGSEA. V was shortened by 5 bases and J by 0 bases, with 5 bases between the two germline ends. The CDR3 covers 11 residues. CDR3 bases: TGCAGCGTTATGACCTCCTACGAGCAGTACTTC. It specifies CSVMTSYEQYF.

This clonotype was detected only a few times. The J gene is TRBJ2-2, the V gene TRBV29-1, with D hard to call. The CDR3 loop spans 12 amino acids. CDR1 is SQVTM and CDR2 is ANQGSEA in the germline V gene. V was cut by 4 bases and J by 5 bases, with 8 bases left in between. The DNA of the CDR3 is TGCAGCGTTGCACAGTGGACCGGGGAGCTGTTTTTT. Translation gives CSVAQWTGELFF.

This sequence joins TRBV11-2 and TRBJ1-5; D gene uncertain. The ends were cut back, 2 bases at V and 2 bases at J, with 7 bases in the middle. Looked up from germline, CDR1 is SGHAT and CDR2 is FQNNGV. The CDR3 loop spans 14 amino acids. CDR3 residues: CASSLFGGNQPQHF. Written as DNA, the CDR3 is TGTGCCAGCAGCTTATTCGGGGGCAATCAGCCCCAGCATTTT. The entire variable domain, with the rest obtained from reference TRBV11-2 and TRBJ1-5, is as follows: EAGVAQSPRYKIIEKRQSVAFWCNPISGHATLYWYQQILGQGPKLLIQFQNNGVVDDSQLPKDRFSAERLKGVDSTLKIQPAKLEDSAVYLCASSLFGGNQPQHFGDGTRLSIL.

This clonotype appeared many times. The gene calls are TRBV18 and TRBJ1-1; D is perhaps TRBD1 (6 bases). CDR3 size: 17 residues. The V end lost 4 bases, the J end lost 0 bases, and 18 bases lay between the germline ends. Germline V CDR1 and CDR2: KGHSH, LQKENI. CDR3 DNA: TGTGCCAGCTCACAAACACCGGGGGCAGCCCTGAACACTGAAGCTTTCTTT. Translating it yields CASSQTPGAALNTEAFF.

The sample holds many counts of this clonotype. V and J are TRBV7-3 and TRBJ2-1, with TRBD1 as a possible D gene (6 bases). The CDR3 length is 16 residues. CDR1 is SGHTA, CDR2 FQGTGA, per germline. CDR3 sequence (DNA): TGTGCAGATTTCAAGAGGGGGAATCGACTTGTGAGTGAGCAGTTCTTC. Translation gives CADFKRGNRLVSEQFF.

The table lists this clonotype with many counts. The chain joins TRBV7-4 to TRBJ1-1; D is unresolved. CDR1 is SGHVT, CDR2 SQSDAQ, per germline. The CDR3 is 13 amino acids. With 2 bases removed from V and 4 bases from J, the gap between germline ends came to 8 bases. The CDR3 DNA is TGTGCCAGCAGCTTAATCTTCAGCACTGAAGCTTTCTTT. This encodes CASSLIFSTEAFF.

In this sample, this clonotype turned up many times. The chain joins TRBV28 to TRBJ1-2; D might be TRBD1 (6 bases). The CDR3 length is 14 residues. Trimming shortened V by 2 bases and J by 8 bases, and 15 bases separated the two germline ends. Per the germline V gene, CDR1 is MDHEN and CDR2 is SYDVKM. This chain's CDR3 is CASSLQTRGYGYTF. The DNA of the CDR3 is TGTGCCAGCAGTTTACAGACCAGGGGATACGGCTACACCTTC.

This clonotype was found many times. The rearrangement joins TRBV12-3 or TRBV12-4 to TRBJ2-4, with no clear D. V dropped 7 bases and J dropped 4 bases, with 20 bases sitting between them. This CDR3 has 16 amino acids. CDR3 bases: TGTGCCAGCACCCGCTTACGGGCAGGATCTAAAAACATTCAGTACTTC. Translating it yields CASTRLRAGSKNIQYF.

This clonotype was observed a handful of times. The chain is built from TRBV20-1 and TRBJ2-1; 8 bases agree with TRBD2. The CDR3 is 18 amino acids. Germline V gives CDR1 DFQATT, CDR2 SNEGSKA (reference sequence). With V trimmed by 0 bases and J by 0 bases, 10 bases remained unmatched. The CDR3: CSARDPLLAGISYNEQFF. CDR3 DNA sequence: TGCAGTGCTAGAGATCCTCTATTAGCGGGGATCTCCTACAATGAGCAGTTCTTC.

This clonotype was found many times. The rearrangement uses TRBV18 and TRBJ2-4; D gene uncertain. Germline lookup yields CDR1 KGHSH and CDR2 LQKENI. V was pared by 4 bases and J by 0 bases, with 10 bases between. This CDR3 region has 15 residues. The CDR3 DNA follows: TGTGCCAGCTCACGGCTTCAGCTAGCCAAAAACATTCAGTACTTC. The encoded protein is CASSRLQLAKNIQYF.

CDR3 residues: CASSSGRGVYNEQFF. Written as DNA, the CDR3 is TGTGCCAGCAGTTCGGGGAGGGGGGTCTACAATGAGCAGTTCTTC. The chain joins TRBV12-3 or TRBV12-4 to TRBJ2-1; tentatively, D is TRBD2 (7 bases). V was shortened by 4 bases and J by 3 bases, with 13 bases between the two germline ends. The CDR3 runs 15 residues.

This clonotype was picked up a small number of times. The V and J genes are TRBV6-5 and TRBJ2-7; TRBD1 agrees at 10 bases. This CDR3 has 16 amino acids. The germline gives CDR1 MNHEY, CDR2 SVGAGI. Losses at the gene ends were 0 bases for V and 4 bases for J; bases not matched to a gene: 6. The CDR3: CASSYSDRGYLYEQYF. In nucleotides, the CDR3 is TGTGCCAGCAGTTACTCGGACAGGGGGTACTTGTACGAGCAGTACTTC.

This clonotype was seen many times. The chain combines TRBV28 with TRBJ2-5; weak D call: TRBD1 (6 bases). In germline, CDR1 is MDHEN, CDR2 SYDVKM. Trimming removed 6 bases at V and 3 bases at J, with 11 bases between. The CDR3 spans 13 residues. CDR3 nucleotide sequence: TGTGCCAGCAGGGGGACAAGCAAAGAGACCCAGTACTTC. It encodes CASRGTSKETQYF.